This T cell receptor (beta chain) is from a study of blood T cell repertoires in COVID-19. Study at large: T cells, B-cell-depleted T cells, or PBMCs supplied cDNA or gDNA.

Germline V gene sequence: CDR1 LNHDA, CDR2 SQIVND (reference sequence). The V segment lost 6 bases and the J segment 5 bases; nucleotides outside the gene matches: 5. This CDR3 comprises 14 residues. TCRdb's copy holds only in-frame clones and misses some; the assay was immunoSEQ multiplex PCR. The sample lists 150,000 to 200,000 clones, under 90% seen once, with roughly 6.7% in the top ten. This receptor was identified in a man in his forties or fifties with acute or convalescent COVID-19. Sequencing was done on a sample of peripheral blood. The rearrangement joins TRBV19 to TRBJ1-5, with 9 bases fitting TRBD1. This chain's CDR3 is CASRDDRGYQPQHF. The CDR3 nucleotides read TGTGCCAGTAGGGACGACAGGGGGTATCAGCCCCAGCATTTT. Drawing the rest from reference TRBV19 and TRBJ1-5, the complete variable domain is DGGITQSPKYLFRKEGQNVTLSCEQNLNHDAMYWYRQDPGQGLRLIYYSQIVNDFQKGDIAEGYSVSREKKESFPLTVTSAQKNPTAFYLCASRDDRGYQPQHFGDGTRLSIL.